Sequencing of this TCR beta chain was carried out in a study of blood T cell repertoires in COVID-19. Repertoires were generated with immunoSEQ multiplex PCR, while TCRdb's copy carries only in-frame clones and drops some. The sample yields 75,000 or so clones, around 88% seen once. Sequenced: peripheral blood. The source of this sequence is a woman of 80 years or more with active or convalescent COVID-19.

The CDR3 region is CASNVGGAGEKLFF. The DNA for the CDR3 is TGTGCCAGCAATGTGGGGGGTGCCGGCGAAAAACTGTTTTTT. The genes are TRBV6-5 and TRBJ1-4; D may be TRBD1 (5 bases). The CDR3 loop spans 14 amino acids. From germline, CDR1 is MNHEY and CDR2 SVGAGI. V was clipped by 7 bases and J by 8 bases, with 17 bases between them.